This T cell receptor beta chain was identified during a study of molecular identifiers for immune sequencing clone quantification (dated by TCRdb to the late 2010s). As for the study more broadly: For a replicate experiment, the RNA from either 20,000 or 100,000 naive CD8 T cells was divided into five aliquots, and four of those aliquots went on to sequencing. This methods study benchmarked molecular-identifier clustering-based TCR repertoire sequencing (MIDCIRS) and TCR RNA copy counting, using CD8 T cells to do so. What the authors observed across the whole study: When barcode sub-clustering was not used, chimeric consensus sequences inflated TCR diversity, with chimeras reaching as high as 47%. The naive libraries included spiked-in Jurkat TCR RNA (about nine copies' worth), and this RNA is not part of the donor repertoire. Spiked-in Jurkat TCR RNA equivalent to a single cell was reported to be detectable even among fewer than 1.2 million naive CD8 T cells. Modeling gave about 3 recovered TCR RNA copies per cell versus approximately 10 by digital PCR, implying approximately 30% capture efficiency. Identical TCR molecules sharing a barcode could cause highly expanded clone sizes to be underestimated. In CMV-specific effector cells, over 99% of molecules were held by clones above 20 RNA copies, whereas under 1% of molecules were held by such clones in naive cells.

Libraries were constructed by PCR. Data came from a NextSeq 500. Bulk TCR libraries were made following a previously described method, with the TCR primers given in Table S5. Total RNA was purified with the Qiagen AllPrep DNA/RNA kit. Before analysis, reads from multiple sequencing runs of the same library were pooled. Concerning the study's data processing: Reads were retained only if the reads had an exact TCR constant sequence, and the retained reads were trimmed to 150 nt and grouped according to their 12-nt molecular barcodes. Reads inside each barcode group were sub-clustered using a 15% Levenshtein threshold, and a quality-weighted consensus sequence was constructed for each RNA molecule. Non-functional sequences were excluded, and lower-count sequences lying one edit away from another sequence were also excluded. Barcode sub-clusters with fewer than 20% of the maximum read count were removed, based on fitting two negative binomial distributions. Through fastp at Q25 and MiXCR, TCRdb rebuilt clones from the public reads, retaining in-frame beta chains. Each CDR3 protein appears once, grouped with its most common genes and DNA. None of the V and J calls come from the authors' own analysis; TCRdb made them. The sample table lists roughly 630,000 distinct CDR3 sequences, roughly 27% of them with a count of one. About 0.78% of the sample is in the top ten clones.

Libraries of naive CD8 T cells were built from anywhere between about 19,000 and 1,100,000 sorted cells, with 10%, 30% or 50% of the purified RNA used. Naive CD8 T cells, defined as CD8+CD4-CCR7+CD45RA+, were FACS-sorted into RLT Plus buffer on a BD FACSAria II. To test detection sensitivity, Jurkat RNA equivalent to roughly nine TCR copies was spiked into samples of roughly 18,000-1,000,000 naive CD8 T cells. CD8 T cells were enriched with RosetteSep CD8+ T Cell Enrichment Cocktail and Ficoll-Paque, followed by ACK red cell lysis. As for this clonotype: Its antigen is unknown. Compared with germline, one end of the junction differs, possibly owing to a read error.

The material sequenced was naive CD8+ T cells from blood, with Jurkat cell RNA spiked in. Sample cell subset or site, as interpreted from the label and publication: FACS-sorted CD8+CD4-CCR7+CD45RA+ naive T cells. This receptor was taken from a human donor in good health. Some libraries in this study had Jurkat cell RNA spiked in.

The CDR3 region has the sequence CASSLTGLNTEVFF. The base sequence is TGTGCCAGCAGCTTGACAGGTTTGAACACTGAAGTTTTCTTT. This chain is built from TRBV7-2 and TRBJ1-1, with a weak D call of TRBD1 (6 bases match). For CDR1 and CDR2, the germline V gene lists SGHTA and FQGNSA. The CDR3 covers 14 residues, taking in both the cysteine and the phenylalanine. Just CDR3 DNA is preserved here, 42 bases in frame from base 1.